The T cell receptor beta chain under discussion was sequenced for a study of T cell responses to AZD1222 COVID-19 vaccine. General observations from the study: Of spike-specific TCRs, nearly half reportedly target regions left unmutated in variants.

This clone was detected only a few times. Its antigen is as yet unknown. The length of the CDR3 is 16 residues. The V end was cut by 0 bases, the J end by 0 bases, with 9 bases between. Germline CDR1 and CDR2: SGHTA and FQGNSA. Some clones are missing from TCRdb's copy, which holds only in-frame ones; the method was immunoSEQ multiplex PCR. The top ten hold roughly 7% of the sample, which has just under 35,000 clones, 85% to 90% seen once. The chain uses TRBV7-2 and TRBJ1-5; tentative D call: TRBD1 (5 bases). The sequence was collected from an adult in good health. The source was peripheral blood, collected on day 0 of AZD1222 vaccination. CDR3 in amino acids: CASSLAPGPSNQPQHF. CDR3 nucleotide sequence: TGTGCCAGCAGCTTAGCGCCGGGGCCTAGCAATCAGCCCCAGCATTTT.